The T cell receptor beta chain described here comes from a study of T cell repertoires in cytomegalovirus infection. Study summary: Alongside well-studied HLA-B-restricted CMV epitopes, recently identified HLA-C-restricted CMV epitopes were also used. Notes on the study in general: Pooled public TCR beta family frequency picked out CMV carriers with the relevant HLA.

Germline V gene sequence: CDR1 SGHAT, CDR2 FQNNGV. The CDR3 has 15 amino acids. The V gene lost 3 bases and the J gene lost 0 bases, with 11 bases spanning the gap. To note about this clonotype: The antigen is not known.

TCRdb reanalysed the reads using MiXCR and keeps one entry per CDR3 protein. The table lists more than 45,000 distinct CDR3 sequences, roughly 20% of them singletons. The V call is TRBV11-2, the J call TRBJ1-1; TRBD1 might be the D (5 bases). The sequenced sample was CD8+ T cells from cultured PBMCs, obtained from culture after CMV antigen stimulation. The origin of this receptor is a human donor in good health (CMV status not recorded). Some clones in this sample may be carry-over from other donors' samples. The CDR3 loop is CASSFSTVMNTEAFF. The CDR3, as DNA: TGTGCCAGCAGCTTCTCGACAGTCATGAACACTGAAGCTTTCTTT.